The table lists the clone carrying this TCR beta chain with a few counts. The trim removed 5 bases at V and 7 bases at J, leaving 8 bases unmatched. Looked up from germline, CDR1 is SGHNT and CDR2 is YENEEA. The CDR3 runs to 15 residues. The sample belongs to a study of CD8 T cells in ankylosing spondylitis. TCRdb used MiXCR to reprocess the 5' RACE reads, holding one entry per CDR3 protein. Here the sample spans fewer than 250,000 distinct CDR3 sequences, more than 9% being singletons. Sequenced sample: blood, either unsorted or a sorted T cell fraction (not recorded which). The sequence was obtained from a male donor with ankylosing spondylitis or in good health (not recorded which). The chain is built from TRBV11-3 and TRBJ1-6; 7 bases are shared with TRBD1. The CDR3 here is CASSPQGGRNSPLHF. As DNA, the CDR3 is TGTGCCAGCAGCCCCCAGGGGGGTAGAAATTCACCCCTCCACTTT.